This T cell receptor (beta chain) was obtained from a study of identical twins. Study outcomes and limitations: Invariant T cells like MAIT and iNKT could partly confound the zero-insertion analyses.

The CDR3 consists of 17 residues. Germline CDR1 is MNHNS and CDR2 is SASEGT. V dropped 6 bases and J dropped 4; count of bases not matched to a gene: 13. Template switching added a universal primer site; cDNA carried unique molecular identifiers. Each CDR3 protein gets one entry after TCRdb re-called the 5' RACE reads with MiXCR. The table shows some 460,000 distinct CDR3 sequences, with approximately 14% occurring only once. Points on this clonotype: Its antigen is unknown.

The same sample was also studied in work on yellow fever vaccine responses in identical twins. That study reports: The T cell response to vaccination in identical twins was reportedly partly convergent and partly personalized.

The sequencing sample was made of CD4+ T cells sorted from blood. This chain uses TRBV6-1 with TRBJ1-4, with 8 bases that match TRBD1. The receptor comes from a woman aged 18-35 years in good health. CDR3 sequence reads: CASRAGQASGLNEKLFF. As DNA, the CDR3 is TGTGCCAGCAGGGCGGGACAGGCCTCCGGACTTAATGAAAAACTGTTTTTT.